This T cell receptor beta chain was identified during a study of T cells in Graves' hyperthyroidism and ophthalmopathy. This clonotype was counted ten times or more. The germline CDR1 and CDR2 sequences are SGDLS and YYNGEE. This CDR3 is 16 amino acids long. Trimming cost V 4 bases and J 4 bases, with 20 bases left between them. Template material for amplifying TCR beta CDR3 regions consisted of RNA transcripts. Researchers ran a first-round RT-PCR on the TCR CDR3 using the HTBI primer set. TCRdb re-called the multiplex PCR reads with MiXCR, one entry per CDR3 protein. The repertoire includes about 680,000 distinct CDR3 sequences, about 35% of them detected once, and roughly 30% sits in the top ten.

The chain is built from TRBV9 and TRBJ1-2; D is ambiguous. The clonotype was recovered from a woman aged 40 to 50 with Graves' hyperthyroidism. Input material: blood. The CDR3 is CASSPVWGSYAYGYTF. The CDR3 DNA is TGTGCCAGCAGCCCGGTCTGGGGTAGCTACGCCTATGGCTACACCTTC. Based on the CDR3 plus reference TRBV9 and TRBJ1-2, the full variable domain is DSGVTQTPKHLITATGQRVTLRCSPRSGDLSVYWYQQSLDQGLQFLIQYYNGEERAKGNILERFSAQQFPDLHSELNLSSLELGDSALYFCASSPVWGSYAYGYTFGSGTRLTVV.